This TCR beta chain came from a study of T cell repertoires in cytomegalovirus infection. At the level of the study: Based on public TCR beta signatures, there were indications of CMV infection and of a matching HLA type.

TCRdb fed the reads into MiXCR, producing one record per CDR3 protein. The table records roughly 320,000 distinct CDR3 sequences, roughly 9.5% of them present only once. This clonotype has just a few counts. As yet, its antigen is unknown. Whole-study findings and limits: Carriers of CMV and the relevant HLA type were discriminated by public TCR beta frequency.

The germline gives CDR1 SGHNT, CDR2 YYREEE (reference sequence). V shed 5 bases and J shed 0 bases, with 19 bases lying between them. This CDR3 is 17 amino acids long. The receptor comes from a human donor in good health (CMV status not recorded). Some clones in this sample may be carry-over from other donors' samples. Sequencing used PBMCs. The V call is TRBV5-4, the J call TRBJ2-3; TRBD1 is a possible D gene (6 bases). CDR3 DNA sequence: TGTGCCAGCAGTTTTGGTGGACAGAGCCTTAGCACAGATACGCAGTATTTT. Its translation: CASSFGGQSLSTDTQYF.